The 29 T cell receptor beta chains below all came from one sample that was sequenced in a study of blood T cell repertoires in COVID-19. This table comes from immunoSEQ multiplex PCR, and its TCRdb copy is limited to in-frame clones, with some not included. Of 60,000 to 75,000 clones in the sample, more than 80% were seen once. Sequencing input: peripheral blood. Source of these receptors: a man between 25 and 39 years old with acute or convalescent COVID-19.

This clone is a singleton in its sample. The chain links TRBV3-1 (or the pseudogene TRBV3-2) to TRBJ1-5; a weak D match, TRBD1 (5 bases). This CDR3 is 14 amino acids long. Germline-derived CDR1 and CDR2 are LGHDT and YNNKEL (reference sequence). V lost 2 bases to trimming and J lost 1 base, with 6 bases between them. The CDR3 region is CASSQQGSNQPQHF. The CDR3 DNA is TGTGCCAGCAGCCAACAGGGAAGCAATCAGCCCCAGCATTTT.

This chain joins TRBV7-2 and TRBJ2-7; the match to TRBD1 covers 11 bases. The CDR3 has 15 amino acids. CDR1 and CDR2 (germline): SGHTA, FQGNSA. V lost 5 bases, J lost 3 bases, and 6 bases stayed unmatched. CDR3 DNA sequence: TGTGCCAGCAGCCTAAGGACAGGGGGCATCTACGAGCAGTACTTC. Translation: CASSLRTGGIYEQYF.

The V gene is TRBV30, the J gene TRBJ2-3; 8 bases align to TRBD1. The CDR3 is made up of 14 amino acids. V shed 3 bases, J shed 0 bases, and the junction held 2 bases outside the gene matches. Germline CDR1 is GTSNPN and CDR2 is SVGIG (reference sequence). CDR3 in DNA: TGTGCCTGGAGCACAGGGGGTAGCACAGATACGCAGTATTTT. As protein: CAWSTGGSTDTQYF.

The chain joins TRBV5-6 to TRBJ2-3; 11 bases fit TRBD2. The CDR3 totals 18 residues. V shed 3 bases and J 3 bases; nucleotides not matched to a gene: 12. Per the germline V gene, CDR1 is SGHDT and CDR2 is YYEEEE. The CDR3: CASSSLDSGRAQTDTQYF. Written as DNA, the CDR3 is TGTGCCAGCAGCTCCTTGGATAGCGGGAGGGCCCAAACAGATACGCAGTATTTT.

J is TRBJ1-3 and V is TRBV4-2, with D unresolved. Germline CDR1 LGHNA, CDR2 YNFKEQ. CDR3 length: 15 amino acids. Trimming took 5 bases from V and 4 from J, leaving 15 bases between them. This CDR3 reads CASSLRSGFGNTIYF. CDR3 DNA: TGTGCCAGCAGCTTACGATCGGGTTTCGGAAACACCATATATTTT.

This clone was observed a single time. The CDR3 coding sequence is TGTGCCAGCAGCTTAGGGGGCGAGTCTGAAGCTTTCTTT. Its protein is CASSLGGESEAFF. V is TRBV11-3 and J is TRBJ1-1, with a weak D call TRBD1 (5 bases). Germline lookup yields CDR1 SGHNT and CDR2 YENEEA. The V end was cut by 1 base, the J end by 6 bases, with 9 bases between. This CDR3 is built from 13 residues.

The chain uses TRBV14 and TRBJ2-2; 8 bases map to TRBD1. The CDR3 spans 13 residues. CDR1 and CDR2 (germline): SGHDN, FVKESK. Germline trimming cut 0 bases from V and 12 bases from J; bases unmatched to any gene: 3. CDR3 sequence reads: CASSQDRQGQLFF. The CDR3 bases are TGTGCCAGCAGCCAAGATAGACAGGGGCAGCTGTTTTTT. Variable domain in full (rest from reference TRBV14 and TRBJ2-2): EAGVTQFPSHSVIEKGQTVTLRCDPISGHDNLYWYRRVMGKEIKFLLHFVKESKQDESGMPNNRFLAERTGGTYSTLKVQPAELEDSGVYFCASSQDRQGQLFFGEGSRLTVL.

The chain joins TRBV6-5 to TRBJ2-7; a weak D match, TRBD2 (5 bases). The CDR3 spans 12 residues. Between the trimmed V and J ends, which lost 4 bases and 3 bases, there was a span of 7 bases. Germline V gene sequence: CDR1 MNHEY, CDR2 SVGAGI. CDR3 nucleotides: TGTGCCAGCAGTTCGGGGTTCTACGAGCAGTACTTC. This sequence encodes CASSSGFYEQYF.

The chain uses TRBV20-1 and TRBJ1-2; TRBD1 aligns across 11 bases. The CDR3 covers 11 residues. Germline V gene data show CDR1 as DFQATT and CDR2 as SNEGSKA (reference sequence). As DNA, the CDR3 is TGCAGGGGACAGGGGGGCTATGGCTACACCTTC. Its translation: CRGQGGYGYTF.

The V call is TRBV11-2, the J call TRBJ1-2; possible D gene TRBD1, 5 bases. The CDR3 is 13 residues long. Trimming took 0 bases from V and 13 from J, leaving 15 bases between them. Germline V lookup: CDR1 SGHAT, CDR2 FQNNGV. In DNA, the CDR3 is TGTGCCAGCAGCTTAGATTTAAAGACAGTACCCACCTTC. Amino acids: CASSLDLKTVPTF.

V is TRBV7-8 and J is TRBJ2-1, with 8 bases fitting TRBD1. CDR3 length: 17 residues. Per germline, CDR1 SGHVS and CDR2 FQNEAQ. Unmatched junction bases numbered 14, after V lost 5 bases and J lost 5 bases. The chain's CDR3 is CASSKTRDRGLHNEQFF. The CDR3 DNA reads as TGTGCCAGCAGCAAAACAAGAGACAGGGGCCTTCACAATGAGCAGTTCTTC.

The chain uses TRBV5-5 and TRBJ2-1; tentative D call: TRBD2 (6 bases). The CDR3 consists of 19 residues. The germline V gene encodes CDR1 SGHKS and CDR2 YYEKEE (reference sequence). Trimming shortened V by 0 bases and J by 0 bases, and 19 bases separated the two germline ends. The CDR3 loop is CASSLAILGGVSSYNEQFF. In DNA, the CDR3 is TGTGCCAGCAGCTTGGCCATTTTAGGCGGGGTGAGCTCCTACAATGAGCAGTTCTTC.

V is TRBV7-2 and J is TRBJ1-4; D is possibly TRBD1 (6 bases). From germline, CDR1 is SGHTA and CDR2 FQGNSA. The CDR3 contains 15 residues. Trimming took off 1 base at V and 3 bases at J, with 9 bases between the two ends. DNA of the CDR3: TGTGCCAGCAGCTTAGGAGGGGGTGCTAATGAAAAACTGTTTTTT. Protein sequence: CASSLGGGANEKLFF.

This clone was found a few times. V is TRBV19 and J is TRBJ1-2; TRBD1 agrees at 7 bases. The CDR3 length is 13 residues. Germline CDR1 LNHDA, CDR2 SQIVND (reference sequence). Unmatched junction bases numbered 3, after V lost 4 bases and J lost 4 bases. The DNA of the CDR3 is TGTGCCAGTAGTAGACAGGGTCTCTATGGCTACACCTTC. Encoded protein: CASSRQGLYGYTF.

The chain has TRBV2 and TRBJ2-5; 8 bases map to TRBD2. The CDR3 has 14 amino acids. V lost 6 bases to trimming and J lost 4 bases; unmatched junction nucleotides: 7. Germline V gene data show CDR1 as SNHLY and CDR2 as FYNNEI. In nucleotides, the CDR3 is TGTGCCAGCAGCCAACGACTAGCGAGAGAGACCCAGTACTTC. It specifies CASSQRLARETQYF.

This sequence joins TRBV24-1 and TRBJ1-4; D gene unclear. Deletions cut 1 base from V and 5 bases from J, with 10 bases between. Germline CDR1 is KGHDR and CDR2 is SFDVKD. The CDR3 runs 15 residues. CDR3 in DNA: TGTGCCACCAGTGATTTAGGCAGCGACAATGAAAAACTGTTTTTT. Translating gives CATSDLGSDNEKLFF.

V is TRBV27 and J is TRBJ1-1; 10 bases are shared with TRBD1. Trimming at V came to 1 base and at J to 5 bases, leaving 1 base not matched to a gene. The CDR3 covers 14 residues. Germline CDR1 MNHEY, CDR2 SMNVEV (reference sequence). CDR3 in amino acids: CASSLLGQGTEAFF. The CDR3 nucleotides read TGTGCCAGCAGTTTATTGGGACAGGGGACTGAAGCTTTCTTT.

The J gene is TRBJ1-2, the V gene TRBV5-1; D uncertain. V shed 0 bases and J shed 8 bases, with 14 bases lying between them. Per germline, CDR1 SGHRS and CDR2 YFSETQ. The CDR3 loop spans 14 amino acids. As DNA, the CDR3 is TGCGCCAGCAGCTTGGACAGTGGAGGCAGAGGCTACACCTTC. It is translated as CASSLDSGGRGYTF.

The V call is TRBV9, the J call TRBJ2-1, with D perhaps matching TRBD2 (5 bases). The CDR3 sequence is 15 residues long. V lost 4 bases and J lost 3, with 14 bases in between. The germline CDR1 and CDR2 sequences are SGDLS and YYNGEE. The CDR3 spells CASSSGNRRYNEQFF. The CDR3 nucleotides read TGTGCCAGCAGCTCCGGGAACCGTCGCTACAATGAGCAGTTCTTC.

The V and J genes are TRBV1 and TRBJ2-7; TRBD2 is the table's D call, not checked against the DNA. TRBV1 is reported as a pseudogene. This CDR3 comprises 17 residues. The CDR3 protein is CTSSPASWRGSSYEQYV. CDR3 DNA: TGCACCAGCAGTCCCGCCTCGTGGCGGGGTAGCTCCTACGAGCAGTACGTC.

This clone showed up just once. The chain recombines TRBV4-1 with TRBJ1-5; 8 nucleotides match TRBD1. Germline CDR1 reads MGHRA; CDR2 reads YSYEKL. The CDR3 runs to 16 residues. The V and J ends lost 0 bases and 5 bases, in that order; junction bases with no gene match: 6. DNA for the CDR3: TGCGCCAGCAGCCAAGAACCAGGGGGCTCATATCAGCCCCAGCATTTT. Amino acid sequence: CASSQEPGGSYQPQHF.

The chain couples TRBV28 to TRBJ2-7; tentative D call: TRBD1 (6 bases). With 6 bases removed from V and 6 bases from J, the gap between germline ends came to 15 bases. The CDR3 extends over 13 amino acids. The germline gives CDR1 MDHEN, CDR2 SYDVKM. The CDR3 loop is CASSLPGTPEQYV. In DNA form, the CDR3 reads TGTGCCAGCAGCCTGCCAGGGACACCCGAGCAGTACGTC.

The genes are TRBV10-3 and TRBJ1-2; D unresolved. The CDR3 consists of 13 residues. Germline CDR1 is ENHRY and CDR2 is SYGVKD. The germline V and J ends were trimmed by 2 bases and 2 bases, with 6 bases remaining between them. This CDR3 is CAISEGQNYGYTF. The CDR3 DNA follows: TGTGCCATCAGTGAGGGTCAGAACTATGGCTACACCTTC.

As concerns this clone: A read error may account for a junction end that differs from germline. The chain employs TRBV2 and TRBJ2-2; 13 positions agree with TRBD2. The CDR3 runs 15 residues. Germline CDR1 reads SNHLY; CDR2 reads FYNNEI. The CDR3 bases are TGTGCCAGCAGTGGGACTAGCGGGGGCTCCGGGAAGCTGTTTTTT. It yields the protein CASSGTSGGSGKLFF.

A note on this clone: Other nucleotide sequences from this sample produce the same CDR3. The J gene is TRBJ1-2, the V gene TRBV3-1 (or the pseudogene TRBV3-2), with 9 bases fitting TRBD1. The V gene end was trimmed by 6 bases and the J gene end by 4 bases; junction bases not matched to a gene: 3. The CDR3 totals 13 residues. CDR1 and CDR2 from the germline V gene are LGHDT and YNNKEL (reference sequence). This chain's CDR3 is CASSPTGGYGYTF. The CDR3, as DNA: TGTGCCAGCAGTCCGACAGGGGGCTATGGCTACACCTTC.

The CDR3 nucleotides read TGTGCCTGGAGCAGAACAGGGGGAGGCTACACCTTC. Its protein product is CAWSRTGGGYTF. This rearrangement joins TRBV30 to TRBJ1-2, with 8 nucleotides matching TRBD1. CDR3 size: 12 residues. The V gene's germline CDR1 is GTSNPN and CDR2 SVGIG (reference sequence). The J segment lost 8 bases and the V segment lost 3 bases, leaving 5 bases of the junction unmatched.

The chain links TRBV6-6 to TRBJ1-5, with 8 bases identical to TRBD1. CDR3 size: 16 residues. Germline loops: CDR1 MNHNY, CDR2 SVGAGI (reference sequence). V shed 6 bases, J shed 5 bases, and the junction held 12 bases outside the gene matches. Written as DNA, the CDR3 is TGTGCCAGCAGAGCCGCCCGACAGGGGCGGGATCAGCCCCAGCATTTT. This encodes CASRAARQGRDQPQHF.

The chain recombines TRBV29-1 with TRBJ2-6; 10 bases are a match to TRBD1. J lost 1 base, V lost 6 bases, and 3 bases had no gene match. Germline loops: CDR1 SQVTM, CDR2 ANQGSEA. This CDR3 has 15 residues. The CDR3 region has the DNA TGCAGCGTCCGGGACAGGGGATCTGGGGCCAACGTCCTGACTTTC. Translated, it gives CSVRDRGSGANVLTF.

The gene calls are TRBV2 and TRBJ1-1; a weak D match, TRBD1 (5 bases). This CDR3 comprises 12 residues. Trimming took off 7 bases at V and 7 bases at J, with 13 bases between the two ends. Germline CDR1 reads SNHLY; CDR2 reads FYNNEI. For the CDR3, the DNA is TGTGCCAGCATAAGGCAGGGCGATGAAGCTTTCTTT. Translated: CASIRQGDEAFF.